This T cell receptor beta chain came from a study of blood T cell repertoires in COVID-19. Overall study: Italy, Spain and the United States were the sources of the convalescent and acute COVID-19 samples. T cells, B-cell-depleted T cells, or PBMCs supplied cDNA or gDNA.

This CDR3 has 14 amino acids. CDR1 is SGHDN, CDR2 FVKESK, per germline. Trimming pared 4 bases from V and 5 bases from J, leaving 12 bases between. Under the authors' procedure: For nucleated cells, counts were estimated from reference gene primer amplification. Assay: immunoSEQ multiplex PCR; the TCRdb copy retains only in-frame clones and omits some. That table is the source of V, J and clone size, and D and trimming were worked out from the DNA. The table shows about 80,000 clones, with roughly 86% occurring only once. The sample taken for sequencing was peripheral blood. This receptor was identified in a man in his 60s with acute or convalescent COVID-19. V gene TRBV14 combines with J gene TRBJ2-1; D ambiguous. CDR3 in DNA: TGTGCCAGCAGCCTATACCCTCAGGACAATGAGCAGTTCTTC. It yields the protein CASSLYPQDNEQFF.